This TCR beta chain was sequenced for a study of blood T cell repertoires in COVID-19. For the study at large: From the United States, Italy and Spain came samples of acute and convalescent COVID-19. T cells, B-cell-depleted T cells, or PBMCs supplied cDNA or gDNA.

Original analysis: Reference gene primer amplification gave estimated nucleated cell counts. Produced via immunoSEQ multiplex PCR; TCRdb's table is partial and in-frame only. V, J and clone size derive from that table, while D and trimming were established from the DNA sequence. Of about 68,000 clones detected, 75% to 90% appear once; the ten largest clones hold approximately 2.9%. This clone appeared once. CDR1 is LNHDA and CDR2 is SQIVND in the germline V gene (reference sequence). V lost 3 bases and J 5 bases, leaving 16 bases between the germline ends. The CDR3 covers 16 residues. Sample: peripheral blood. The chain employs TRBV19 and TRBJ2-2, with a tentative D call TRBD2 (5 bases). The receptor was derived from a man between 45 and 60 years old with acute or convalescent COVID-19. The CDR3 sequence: CASSIREPGVTGELFF. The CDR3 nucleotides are TGTGCCAGTAGTATTCGTGAGCCCGGGGTAACCGGGGAGCTGTTTTTT.